This T cell receptor (beta chain) was captured in a study of blood T cell repertoires in COVID-19. About the research overall: T cells, B-cell-depleted T cells, or PBMCs provided the cDNA or gDNA that served as material.

CDR1 MNHEY and CDR2 SMNVEV come from the germline V gene (reference sequence). Trimming took 2 bases from V and 1 from J, leaving 6 bases between them. CDR3 length equals 14 residues. The assay was immunoSEQ multiplex PCR, and TCRdb's table has in-frame clones only and misses some. The table includes approximately 200,000 clones, approximately 83% detected once. The clonotype originates from a woman in her forties with acute COVID-19. The sample comprised PBMCs or T cells enriched from blood (not recorded which). This sequence joins TRBV27 and TRBJ2-4; a possible D gene is TRBD2 (5 bases). In DNA, the CDR3 is TGTGCCAGCAGTTTACGGAGGGCCAAAAACATTCAGTACTTC. This gives the protein CASSLRRAKNIQYF.